The 2 T cell receptor beta chains reported below all come from one sample, sequenced in a study of memory CD4+ T cells and cytomegalovirus serostatus. Single viable CD3+CD4+CD8-CD45RO+ cells were sorted as the memory CD4+ T cells. The assay was immunoSEQ multiplex PCR, and TCRdb's table has in-frame clones only and misses some. The top ten hold 0.79% of the sample, which has 38,000 or so clones, roughly three quarters seen once. The sample comprised memory CD4+ T cells from blood. These receptors were taken from an adult in good health and CMV-seronegative.

This clone was counted between two and nine times. The V call is TRBV5-1, the J call TRBJ1-1; the match to TRBD1 covers 8 bases. Unmatched junction bases numbered 8, after V lost 3 bases and J lost 7 bases. There are 14 residues in the CDR3. CDR1 is SGHRS and CDR2 is YFSETQ in the germline V gene. CDR3 sequence reads: CASSSQGAEREAFF. DNA for the CDR3: TGCGCCAGCAGCTCCCAGGGGGCGGAACGTGAAGCTTTCTTT.

The V gene is TRBV19, the J gene TRBJ1-6, with D possibly matching TRBD1 (6 bases). Trimming cost V 5 bases and J 3 bases, with 11 bases left between them. CDR1 LNHDA and CDR2 SQIVND come from the germline V gene (reference sequence). This CDR3 comprises 15 residues. The CDR3 DNA reads TGTGCCAGTAGTCCCCGGACAGACTATAATTCACCCCTCCACTTT. Translation: CASSPRTDYNSPLHF.